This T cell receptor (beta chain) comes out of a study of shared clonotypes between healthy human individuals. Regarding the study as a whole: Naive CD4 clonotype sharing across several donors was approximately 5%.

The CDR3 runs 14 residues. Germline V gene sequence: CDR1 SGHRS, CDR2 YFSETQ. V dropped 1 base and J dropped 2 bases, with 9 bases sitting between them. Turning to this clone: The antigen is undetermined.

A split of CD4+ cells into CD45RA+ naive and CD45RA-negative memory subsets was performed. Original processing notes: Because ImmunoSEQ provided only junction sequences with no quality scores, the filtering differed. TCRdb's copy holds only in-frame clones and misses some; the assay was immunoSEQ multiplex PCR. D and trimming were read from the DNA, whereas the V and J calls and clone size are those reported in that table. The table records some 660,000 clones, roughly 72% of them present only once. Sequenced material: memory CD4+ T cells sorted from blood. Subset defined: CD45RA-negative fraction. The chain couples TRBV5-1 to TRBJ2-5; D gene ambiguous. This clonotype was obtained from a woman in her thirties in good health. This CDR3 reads CASSLSLSQETQYF. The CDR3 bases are TGCGCCAGCAGCTTGTCTTTGTCTCAAGAGACCCAGTACTTC.